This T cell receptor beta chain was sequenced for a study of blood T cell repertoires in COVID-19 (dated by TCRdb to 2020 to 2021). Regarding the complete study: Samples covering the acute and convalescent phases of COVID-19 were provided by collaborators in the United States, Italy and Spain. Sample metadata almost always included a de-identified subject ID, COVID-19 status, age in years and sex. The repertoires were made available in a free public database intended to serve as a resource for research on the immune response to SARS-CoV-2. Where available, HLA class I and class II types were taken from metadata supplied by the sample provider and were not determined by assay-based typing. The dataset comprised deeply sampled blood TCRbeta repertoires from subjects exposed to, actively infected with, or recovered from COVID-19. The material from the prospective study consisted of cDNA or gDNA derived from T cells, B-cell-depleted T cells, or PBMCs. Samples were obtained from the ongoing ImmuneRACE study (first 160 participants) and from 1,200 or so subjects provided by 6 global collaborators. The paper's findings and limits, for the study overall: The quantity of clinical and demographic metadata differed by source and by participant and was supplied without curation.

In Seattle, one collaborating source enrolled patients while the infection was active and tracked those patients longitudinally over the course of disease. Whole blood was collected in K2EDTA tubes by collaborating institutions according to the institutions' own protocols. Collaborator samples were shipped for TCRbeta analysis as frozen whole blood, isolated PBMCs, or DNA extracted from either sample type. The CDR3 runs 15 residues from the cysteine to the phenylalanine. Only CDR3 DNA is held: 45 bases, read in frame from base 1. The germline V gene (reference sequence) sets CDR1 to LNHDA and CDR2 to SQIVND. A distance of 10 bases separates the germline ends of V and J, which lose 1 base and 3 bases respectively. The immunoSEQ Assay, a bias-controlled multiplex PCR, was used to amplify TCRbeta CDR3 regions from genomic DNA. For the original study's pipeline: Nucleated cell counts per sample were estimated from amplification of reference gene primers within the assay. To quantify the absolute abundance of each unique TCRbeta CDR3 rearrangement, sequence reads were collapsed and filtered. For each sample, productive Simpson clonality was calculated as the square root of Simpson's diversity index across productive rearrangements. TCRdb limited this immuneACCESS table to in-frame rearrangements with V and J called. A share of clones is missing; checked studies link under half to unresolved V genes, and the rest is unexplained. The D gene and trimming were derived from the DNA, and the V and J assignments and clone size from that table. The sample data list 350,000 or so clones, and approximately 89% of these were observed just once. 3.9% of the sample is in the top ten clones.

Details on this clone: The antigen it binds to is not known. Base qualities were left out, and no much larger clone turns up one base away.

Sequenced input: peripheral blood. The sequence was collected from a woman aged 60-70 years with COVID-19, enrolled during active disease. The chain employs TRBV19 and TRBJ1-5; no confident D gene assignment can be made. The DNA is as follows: TGTGCCAGTAGTATAGTGTTAACGGTCAATCAGCCCCAGCATTTT. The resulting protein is CASSIVLTVNQPQHF.